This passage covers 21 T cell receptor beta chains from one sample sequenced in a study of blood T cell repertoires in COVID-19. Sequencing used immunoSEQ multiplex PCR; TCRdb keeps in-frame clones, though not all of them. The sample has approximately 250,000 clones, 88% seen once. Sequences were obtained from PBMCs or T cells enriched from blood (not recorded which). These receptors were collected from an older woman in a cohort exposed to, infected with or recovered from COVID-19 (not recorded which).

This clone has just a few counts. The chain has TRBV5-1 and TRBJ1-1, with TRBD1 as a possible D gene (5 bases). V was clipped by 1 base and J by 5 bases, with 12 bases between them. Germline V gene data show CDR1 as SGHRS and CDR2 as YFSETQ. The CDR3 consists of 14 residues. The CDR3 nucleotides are TGCGCCAGCAGCTTGCAGGGAAAGGGAACTGAAGCTTTCTTT. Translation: CASSLQGKGTEAFF. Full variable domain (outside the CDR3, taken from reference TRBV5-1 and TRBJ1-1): KAGVTQTPRYLIKTRGQQVTLSCSPISGHRSVSWYQQTPGQGLQFLFEYFSETQRNKGNFPGRFSGRQFSNSRSEMNVSTLELGDSALYLCASSLQGKGTEAFFGQGTRLTVV.

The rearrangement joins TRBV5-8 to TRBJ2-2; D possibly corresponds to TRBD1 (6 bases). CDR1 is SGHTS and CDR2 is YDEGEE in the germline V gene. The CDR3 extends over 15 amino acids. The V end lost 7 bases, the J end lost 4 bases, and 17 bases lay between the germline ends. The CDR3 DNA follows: TGTGCCAGCCGTAAGGGGACACAGACCACCGGGGAGCTGTTTTTT. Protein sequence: CASRKGTQTTGELFF.

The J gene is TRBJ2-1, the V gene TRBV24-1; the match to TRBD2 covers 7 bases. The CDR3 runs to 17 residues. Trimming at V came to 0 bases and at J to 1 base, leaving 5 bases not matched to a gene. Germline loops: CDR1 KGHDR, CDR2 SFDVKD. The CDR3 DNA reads TGTGCCACCAGTGATTTGCAGTCTAGCGGATCCTACAATGAGCAGTTCTTC. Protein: CATSDLQSSGSYNEQFF.

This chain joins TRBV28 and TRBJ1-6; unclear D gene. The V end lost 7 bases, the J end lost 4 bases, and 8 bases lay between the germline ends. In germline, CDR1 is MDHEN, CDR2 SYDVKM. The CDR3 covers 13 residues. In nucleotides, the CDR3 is TGTGCCAGCAAAGGAGTTTATAATTCACCCCTCCACTTT. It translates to CASKGVYNSPLHF. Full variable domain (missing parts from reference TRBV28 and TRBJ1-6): DVKVTQSSRYLVKRTGEKVFLECVQDMDHENMFWYRQDPGLGLRLIYFSYDVKMKEKGDIPEGYSVSREKKERFSLILESASTNQTSMYLCASKGVYNSPLHFGNGTRLTVT.

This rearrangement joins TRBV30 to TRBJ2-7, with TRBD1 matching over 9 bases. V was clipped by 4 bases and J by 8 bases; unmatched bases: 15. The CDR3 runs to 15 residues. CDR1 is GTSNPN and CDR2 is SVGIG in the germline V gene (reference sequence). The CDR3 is CAWTAVKDRGAKQYF. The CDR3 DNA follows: TGTGCCTGGACCGCCGTTAAGGACAGGGGCGCCAAGCAGTACTTC.

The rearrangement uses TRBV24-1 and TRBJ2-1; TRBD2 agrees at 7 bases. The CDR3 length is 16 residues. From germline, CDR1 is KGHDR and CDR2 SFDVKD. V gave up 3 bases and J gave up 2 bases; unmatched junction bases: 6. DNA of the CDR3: TGTGCCACCAGTGATGGGGCTAGCGGAACCTACAATGAGCAGTTCTTC. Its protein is CATSDGASGTYNEQFF.

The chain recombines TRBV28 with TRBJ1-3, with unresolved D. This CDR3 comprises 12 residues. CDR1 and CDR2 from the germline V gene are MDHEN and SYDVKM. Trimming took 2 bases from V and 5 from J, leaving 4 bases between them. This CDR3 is CASSLNRNTIYF. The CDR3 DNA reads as TGTGCCAGCAGTTTAAATAGAAACACCATATATTTT.

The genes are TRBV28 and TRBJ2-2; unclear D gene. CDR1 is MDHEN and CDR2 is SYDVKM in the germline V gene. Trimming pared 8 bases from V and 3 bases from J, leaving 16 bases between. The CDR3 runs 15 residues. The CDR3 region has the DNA TGTGCCAGCCGCATGTCTAAAAGTTACACCGGGGAGCTGTTTTTT. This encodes CASRMSKSYTGELFF.

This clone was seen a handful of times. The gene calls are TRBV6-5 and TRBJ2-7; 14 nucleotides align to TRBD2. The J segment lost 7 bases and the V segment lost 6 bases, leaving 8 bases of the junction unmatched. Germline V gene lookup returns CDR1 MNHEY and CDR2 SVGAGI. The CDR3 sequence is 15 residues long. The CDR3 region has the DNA TGTGCCAGCAGAGGGGGACTAGCGGGAGTTGGAGAGCAGTACTTC. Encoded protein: CASRGGLAGVGEQYF.

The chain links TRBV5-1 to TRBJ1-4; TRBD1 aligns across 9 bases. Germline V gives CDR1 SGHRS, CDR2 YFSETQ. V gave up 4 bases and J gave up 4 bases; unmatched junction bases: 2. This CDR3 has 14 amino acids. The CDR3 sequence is CASSVTGGNEKLFF. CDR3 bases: TGCGCCAGCAGCGTGACAGGGGGTAATGAAAAACTGTTTTTT.

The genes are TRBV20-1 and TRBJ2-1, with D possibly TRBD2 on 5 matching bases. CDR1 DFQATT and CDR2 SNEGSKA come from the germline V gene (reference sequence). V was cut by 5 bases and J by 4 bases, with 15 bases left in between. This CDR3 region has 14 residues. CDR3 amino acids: CSARVNQRYNEQFF. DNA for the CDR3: TGCAGTGCTCGTGTGAACCAGCGGTACAATGAGCAGTTCTTC.

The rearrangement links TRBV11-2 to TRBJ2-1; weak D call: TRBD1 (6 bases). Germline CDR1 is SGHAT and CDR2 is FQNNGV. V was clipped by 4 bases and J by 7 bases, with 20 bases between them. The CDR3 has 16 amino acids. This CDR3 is CASSSGQLPLSNEQFF. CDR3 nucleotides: TGTGCCAGCAGCTCCGGACAGCTCCCACTTAGTAATGAGCAGTTCTTC.

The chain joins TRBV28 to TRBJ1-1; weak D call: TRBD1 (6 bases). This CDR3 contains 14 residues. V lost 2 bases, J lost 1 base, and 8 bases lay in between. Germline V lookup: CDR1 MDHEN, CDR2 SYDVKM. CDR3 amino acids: CASSLGTRNTEAFF. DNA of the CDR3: TGTGCCAGCAGTTTAGGGACACGGAACACTGAAGCTTTCTTT.

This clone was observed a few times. The CDR3 loop reads CASRTSGGGTGELFF. In nucleotides, the CDR3 is TGCGCCAGCAGGACTAGCGGTGGGGGCACCGGGGAGCTGTTTTTT. The chain joins TRBV10-2 to TRBJ2-2, with 9 bases lining up with TRBD2. Looked up from germline, CDR1 is WSHSY and CDR2 is SAAADI. This CDR3 is 15 amino acids long. The V segment lost 6 bases and the J segment 4 bases; nucleotides outside the gene matches: 6.

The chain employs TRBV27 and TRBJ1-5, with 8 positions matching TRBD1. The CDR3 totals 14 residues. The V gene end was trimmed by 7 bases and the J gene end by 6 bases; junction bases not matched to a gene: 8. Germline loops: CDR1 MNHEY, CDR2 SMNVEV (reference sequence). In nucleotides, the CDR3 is TGTGCCAGCAAACCGGGCGACAGGGGTCAGCCCCAGCATTTT. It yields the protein CASKPGDRGQPQHF.

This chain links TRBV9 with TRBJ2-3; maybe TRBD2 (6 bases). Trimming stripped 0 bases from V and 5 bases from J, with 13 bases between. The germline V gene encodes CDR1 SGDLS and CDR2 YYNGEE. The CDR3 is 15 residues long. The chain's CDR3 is CASSVERVRGDTQYF. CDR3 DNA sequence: TGTGCCAGCAGCGTAGAGCGGGTACGGGGAGATACGCAGTATTTT.

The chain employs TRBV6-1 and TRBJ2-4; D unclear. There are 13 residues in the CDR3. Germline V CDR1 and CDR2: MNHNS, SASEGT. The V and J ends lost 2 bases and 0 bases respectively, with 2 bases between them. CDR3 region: CASSELAKNIQYF. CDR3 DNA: TGTGCCAGCAGTGAACTAGCCAAAAACATTCAGTACTTC.

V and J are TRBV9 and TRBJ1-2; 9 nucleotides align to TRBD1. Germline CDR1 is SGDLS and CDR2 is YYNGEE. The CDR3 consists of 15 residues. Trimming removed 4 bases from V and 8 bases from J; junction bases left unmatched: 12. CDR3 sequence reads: CASSHITGQGTGYTF. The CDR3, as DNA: TGTGCCAGCAGCCATATAACGGGACAGGGTACAGGCTACACCTTC.

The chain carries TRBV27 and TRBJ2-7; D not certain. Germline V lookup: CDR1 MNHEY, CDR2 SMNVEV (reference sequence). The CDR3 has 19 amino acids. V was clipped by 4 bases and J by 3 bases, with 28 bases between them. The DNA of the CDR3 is TGTGCCAGCAGTTCTACTCAAATTACCGGAGACTCACACTACTACGAGCAGTACTTC. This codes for CASSSTQITGDSHYYEQYF.

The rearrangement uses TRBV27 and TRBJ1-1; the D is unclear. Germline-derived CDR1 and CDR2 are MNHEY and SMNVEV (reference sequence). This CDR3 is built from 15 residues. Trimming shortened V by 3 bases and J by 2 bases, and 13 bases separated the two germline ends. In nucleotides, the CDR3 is TGTGCCAGCAGTTTTGGAGTGGGTGAAAACACTGAAGCTTTCTTT. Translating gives CASSFGVGENTEAFF.

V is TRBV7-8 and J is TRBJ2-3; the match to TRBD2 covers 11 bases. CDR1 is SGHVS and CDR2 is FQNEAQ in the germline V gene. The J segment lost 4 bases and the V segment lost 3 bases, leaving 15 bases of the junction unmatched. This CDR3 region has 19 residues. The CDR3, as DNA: TGTGCCAGCAGCTTGGACGTACTAGCGGGAGACGTCGGTTCAGATACGCAGTATTTT. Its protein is CASSLDVLAGDVGSDTQYF.